Listed below are T cell receptor beta chains from one sample, sequenced in a study of blood T cell repertoires in COVID-19. Sequencing was performed with immunoSEQ multiplex PCR; in TCRdb, only in-frame clones are kept and a portion is missing. The sample lists over 250,000 clones, roughly 86% occurring once. The source material was peripheral blood. The receptors were gathered from a man aged 35-49 years who had recovered from COVID-19. Both conserved end residues are trimmed from each CDR3. Fields, in order: J gene, V gene, CDR3 protein.

J: TRBJ1-1; V: TRBV7-9; CDR3: ASHKRGKSGGASTEAF
J: TRBJ1-2; V: TRBV6-2/TRBV6-3; CDR3: ASSYRTGDYGYT
J: TRBJ1-1; V: TRBV9; CDR3: ASSVGPGATEAF
J: TRBJ1-1; V: TRBV7-9; CDR3: ASSLAAGILNTEAF
J: TRBJ1-4; V: TRBV4-1; CDR3: ASSQDTGTGEVSNEKLF
J: TRBJ1-3; V: TRBV2; CDR3: ASSEAARLRGNTIY
J: TRBJ2-3; V: TRBV9; CDR3: ASSNGLAGPTDTQY
J: TRBJ2-7; V: TRBV6-6; CDR3: ASSRPGQGYEQY
J: TRBJ1-4; V: TRBV7-2; CDR3: ASSLEGQAPFQKLF
J: TRBJ1-2; V: TRBV29-1; CDR3: SVELGAGGYT
J: TRBJ2-3; V: TRBV7-2; CDR3: ASSLSRGGADTQY
J: TRBJ1-2; V: TRBV5-1; CDR3: ASSLAGVGYGYT
J: TRBJ1-2; V: TRBV27; CDR3: ASSTDRAHGYT